This T cell receptor (beta chain) was captured in a study of metastatic and nonmetastatic thyroid tumors. In the study overall: Where malignant and benign thyroid patients were concerned, repertoires were compared across blood and tumor or nodule tissue.

In the source study's methods: The study built a papillary thyroid cancer distant-metastasis classifier from CDR3 differences across clinicopathological groups. TCRdb reanalyzed the PCR reads with MiXCR. Clone size and V and J calls follow TCRdb, not the original study. The table includes about 20,000 clones, 25% to 30% detected once. The table lists this clone with a few counts. Antigen unknown. The CDR3 loop spans 14 amino acids. Trimming stripped 5 bases from V and 2 bases from J, with 13 bases between. CDR1 GTSNPN and CDR2 SVGIG come from the germline V gene (reference sequence). Treatment of any kind had been given to no patient before thyroid surgery. Notes on the study in general: Benign nodules were reported to have significantly lower TCR beta diversity than malignant thyroid tumors, in blood and tumor.

V is TRBV30 and J is TRBJ1-5; D might be TRBD1 (5 bases). The sequencing sample was made of tumor tissue. This receptor was identified in a female donor with papillary thyroid cancer or a benign thyroid nodule (not recorded which). Some clones in this sample may be carry-over from other donors' samples. The CDR3 sequence is CAWSVGGGNQPQHF. CDR3 nucleotide sequence: TGTGCCTGGTCCGTAGGAGGGGGCAATCAGCCCCAGCATTTT.